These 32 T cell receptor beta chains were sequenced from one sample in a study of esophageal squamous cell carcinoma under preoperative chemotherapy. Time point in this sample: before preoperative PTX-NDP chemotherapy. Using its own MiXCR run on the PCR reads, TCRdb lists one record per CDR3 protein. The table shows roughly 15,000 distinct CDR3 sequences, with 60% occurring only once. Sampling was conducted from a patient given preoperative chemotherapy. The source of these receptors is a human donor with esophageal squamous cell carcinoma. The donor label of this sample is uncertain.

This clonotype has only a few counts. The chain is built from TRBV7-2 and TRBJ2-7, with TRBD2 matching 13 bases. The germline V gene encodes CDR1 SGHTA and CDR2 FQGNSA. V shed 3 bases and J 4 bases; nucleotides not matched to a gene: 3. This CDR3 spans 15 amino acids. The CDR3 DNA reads TGTGCCAGCAGCTTCGGGACTAGCGGGGCATACGAGCAGTACTTC. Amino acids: CASSFGTSGAYEQYF.

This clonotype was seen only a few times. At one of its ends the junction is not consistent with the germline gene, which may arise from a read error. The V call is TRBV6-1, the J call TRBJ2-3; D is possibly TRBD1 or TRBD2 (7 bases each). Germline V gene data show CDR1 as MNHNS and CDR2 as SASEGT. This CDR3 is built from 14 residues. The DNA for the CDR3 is TGTGGCGGCAGGGGGGGGCGCGCCAAAGATACGCAGTATTTC. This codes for CGGRGGRAKDTQYF.

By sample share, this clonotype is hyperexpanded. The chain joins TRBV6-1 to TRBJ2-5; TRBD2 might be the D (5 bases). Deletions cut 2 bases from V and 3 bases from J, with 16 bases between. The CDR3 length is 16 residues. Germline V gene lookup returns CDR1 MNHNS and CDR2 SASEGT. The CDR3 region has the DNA TGTGCCAGCAGTGAAATCCGGTCTTCGGGGAAAGAGACCCAGTACTTC. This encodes CASSEIRSSGKETQYF.

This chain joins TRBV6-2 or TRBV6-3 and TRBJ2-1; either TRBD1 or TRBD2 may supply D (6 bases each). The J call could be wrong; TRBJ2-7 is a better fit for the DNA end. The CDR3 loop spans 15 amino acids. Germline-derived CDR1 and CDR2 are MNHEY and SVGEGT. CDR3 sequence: CASSPGWRGYNEQYF. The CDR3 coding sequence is TGTGCCAGCAGCCCCGGCTGGAGGGGGTACAATGAGCAGTACTTC.

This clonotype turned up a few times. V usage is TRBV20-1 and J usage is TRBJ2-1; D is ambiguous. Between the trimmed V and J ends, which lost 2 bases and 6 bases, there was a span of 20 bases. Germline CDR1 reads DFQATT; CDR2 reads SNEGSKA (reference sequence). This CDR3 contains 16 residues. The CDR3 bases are TGCAGTGCTAGAAAAGGCGGAGTCAGGAGAGGCAATGAGCAGTTCTTC. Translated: CSARKGGVRRGNEQFF.

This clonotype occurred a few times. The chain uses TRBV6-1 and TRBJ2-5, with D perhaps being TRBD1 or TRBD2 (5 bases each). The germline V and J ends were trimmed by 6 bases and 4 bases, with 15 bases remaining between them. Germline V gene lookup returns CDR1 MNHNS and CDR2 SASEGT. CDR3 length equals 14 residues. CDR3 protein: CASSPRDPLETQYF. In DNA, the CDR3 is TGTGCCAGCAGCCCTCGGGACCCCTTAGAGACCCAGTACTTC.

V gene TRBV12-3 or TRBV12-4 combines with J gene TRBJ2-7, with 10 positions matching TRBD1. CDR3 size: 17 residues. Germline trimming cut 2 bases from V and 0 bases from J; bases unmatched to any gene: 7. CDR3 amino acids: CASSLIVGDRGSYEQYF. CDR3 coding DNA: TGTGCCAGCAGTTTAATTGTGGGGGACAGGGGCTCCTACGAGCAGTACTTC.

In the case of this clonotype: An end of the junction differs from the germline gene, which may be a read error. The CDR3 DNA reads as TGTGGCGGCGCGAGGGGGGGGGCCAAAAACACGCAGTATTTC. Translation: CGGARGGAKNTQYF. This rearrangement joins TRBV10-3 to TRBJ2-4; weak D call: TRBD2 (7 bases). The CDR3 totals 14 residues. Per germline, CDR1 ENHRY and CDR2 SYGVKD.

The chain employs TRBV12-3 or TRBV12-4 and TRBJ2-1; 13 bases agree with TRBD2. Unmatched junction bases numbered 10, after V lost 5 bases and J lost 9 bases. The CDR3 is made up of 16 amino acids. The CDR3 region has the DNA TGTGCCAGCAGTACCCCGGGACTAGCGGGGATTGTTGAGCAGTTCTTC. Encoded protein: CASSTPGLAGIVEQFF.

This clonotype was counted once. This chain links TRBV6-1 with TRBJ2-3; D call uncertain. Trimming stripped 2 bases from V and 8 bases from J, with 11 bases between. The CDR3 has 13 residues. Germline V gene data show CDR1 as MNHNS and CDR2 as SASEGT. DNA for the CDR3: TGTGCCAGCAGTGAATCTCCCCCCGTTACGCAGTATTTT. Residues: CASSESPPVTQYF.

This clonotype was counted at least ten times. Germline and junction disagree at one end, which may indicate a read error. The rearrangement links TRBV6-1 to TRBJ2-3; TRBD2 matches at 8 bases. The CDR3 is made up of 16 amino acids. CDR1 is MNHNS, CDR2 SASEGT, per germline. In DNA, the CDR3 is TGTGCCAGCAGGGGCAACGGGGGGGACGGCGCAGATACGCAGTATTTC. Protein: CASRGNGGDGADTQYF.

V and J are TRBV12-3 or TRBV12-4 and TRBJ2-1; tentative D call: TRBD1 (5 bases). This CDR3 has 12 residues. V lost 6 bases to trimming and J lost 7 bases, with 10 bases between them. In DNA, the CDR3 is TGTGCCAGCAGGGGGCTCAGAAATGAGCAGTTCTTC. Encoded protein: CASRGLRNEQFF.

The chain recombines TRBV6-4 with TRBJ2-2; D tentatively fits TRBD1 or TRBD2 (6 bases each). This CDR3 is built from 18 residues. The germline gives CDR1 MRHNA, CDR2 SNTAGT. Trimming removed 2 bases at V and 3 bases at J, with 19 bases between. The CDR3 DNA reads TGTGCCAGCAGTGACACCATATTGGGGGGCCAGGACACCGGGGAGCTGTTTTTT. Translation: CASSDTILGGQDTGELFF.

CDR3 sequence reads: CASSAGGGGLGQDTQYF. CDR3 DNA: TGTGCCAGCAGTGCAGGCGGGGGGGGGCTCGGCCAAGATACGCAGTATTTT. V is TRBV6-1 and J is TRBJ2-3; 9 bases are a match to TRBD2. The CDR3 length is 17 residues. J gave up 5 bases and V 4 bases, and 13 bases lay outside the gene matches. The germline V gene encodes CDR1 MNHNS and CDR2 SASEGT.

The CDR3 nucleotides are TGTGCCAGCAGCTTAGGGGGGGCCAATGAGCAGTTCTTC. Translation gives CASSLGGANEQFF. V usage is TRBV11-3 and J usage is TRBJ2-1, with D perhaps matching TRBD1 or TRBD2 (6 bases each). The germline V gene has CDR1 SGHNT and CDR2 YENEEA. The V end was cut by 1 base, the J end by 6 bases, with 7 bases between. The CDR3 sequence is 13 residues long. Using reference TRBV11-3 and TRBJ2-1 for the parts outside the CDR3, the full variable domain is EAGVVQSPRYKIIEKKQPVAFWCNPISGHNTLYWYLQNLGQGPELLIRYENEEAVDDSQLPKDRFSAERLKGVDSTLKIQPAELGDSAVYLCASSLGGANEQFFGPGTRLTVL.

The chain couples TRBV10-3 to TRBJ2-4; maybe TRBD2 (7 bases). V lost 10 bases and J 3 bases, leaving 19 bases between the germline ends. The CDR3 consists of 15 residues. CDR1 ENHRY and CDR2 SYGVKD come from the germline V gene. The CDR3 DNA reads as TGTGCCACCGCGGGGGCGGGAGTGGACAAAAACATTCAGTACTTC. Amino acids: CATAGAGVDKNIQYF.

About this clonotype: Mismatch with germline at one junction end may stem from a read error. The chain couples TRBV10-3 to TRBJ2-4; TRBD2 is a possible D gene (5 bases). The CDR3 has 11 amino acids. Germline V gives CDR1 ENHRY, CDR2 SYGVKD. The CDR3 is CGGHAGGTQYF. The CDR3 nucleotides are TGTGGCGGCCACGCCGGAGGCACGCAGTATTTC.

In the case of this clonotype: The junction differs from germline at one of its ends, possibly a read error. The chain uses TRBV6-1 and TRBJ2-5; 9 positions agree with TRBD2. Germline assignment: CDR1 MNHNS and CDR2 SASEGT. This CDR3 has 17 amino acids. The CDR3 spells CVSSAGGGGLGTETQYF. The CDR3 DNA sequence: TGTGTCAGCAGTGCGGGCGGGGGGGGGCTCGGCACAGAGACCCAGTACTTC.

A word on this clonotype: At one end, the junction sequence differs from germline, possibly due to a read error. The CDR3 region has the DNA TGTGCTAGCAGCGAGTCTGGGGCCAACGTCCTGACTTTC. Translated, it gives CASSESGANVLTF. This chain connects TRBV7-7 to TRBJ2-6; the D is unclear. Germline values: CDR1 SSHAT, CDR2 FNYEAQ (reference sequence). The CDR3 has 13 amino acids. Using reference TRBV7-7 and TRBJ2-6 for the parts outside the CDR3, the full variable domain is GAGVSQSPRYKVTKRGQDVTLRCDPISSHATLYWYQQALGQGPEFLTYFNYEAQPDKSGLPSDRFSAERPEGSISTLTIQRTEQRDSAMYRCASSESGANVLTFGAGSRLTVL.

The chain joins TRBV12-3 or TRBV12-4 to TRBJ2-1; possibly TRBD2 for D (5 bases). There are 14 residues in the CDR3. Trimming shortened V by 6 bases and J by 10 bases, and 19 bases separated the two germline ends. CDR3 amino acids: CASSVAGLSYEQFF. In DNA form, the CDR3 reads TGTGCCAGCAGCGTGGCTGGACTCTCCTACGAGCAGTTCTTC.

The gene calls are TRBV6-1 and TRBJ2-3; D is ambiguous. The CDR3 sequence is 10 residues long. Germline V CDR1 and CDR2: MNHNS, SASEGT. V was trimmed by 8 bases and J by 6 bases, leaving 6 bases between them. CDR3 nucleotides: TGTGCCAGCCGGCGGGATACGCAGTATTTT. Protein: CASRRDTQYF.

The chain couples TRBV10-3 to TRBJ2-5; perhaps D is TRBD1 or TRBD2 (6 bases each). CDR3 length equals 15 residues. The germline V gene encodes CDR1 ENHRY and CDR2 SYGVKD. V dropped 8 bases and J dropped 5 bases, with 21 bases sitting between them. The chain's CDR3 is CAIGLVDGGGETQYF. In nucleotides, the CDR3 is TGTGCCATCGGCTTAGTAGACGGGGGCGGGGAGACCCAGTACTTC.

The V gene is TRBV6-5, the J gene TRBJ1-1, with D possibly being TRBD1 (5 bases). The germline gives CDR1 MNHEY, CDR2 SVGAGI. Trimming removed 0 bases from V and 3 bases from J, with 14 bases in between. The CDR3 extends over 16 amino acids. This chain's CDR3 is CASSYSHPGTHTEAFF. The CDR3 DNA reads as TGTGCCAGCAGTTACTCGCACCCAGGGACCCACACTGAAGCTTTCTTT.

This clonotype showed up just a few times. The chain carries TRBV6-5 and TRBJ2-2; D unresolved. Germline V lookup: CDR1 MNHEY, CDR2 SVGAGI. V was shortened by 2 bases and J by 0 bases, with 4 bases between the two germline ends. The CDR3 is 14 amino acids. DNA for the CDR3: TGTGCCAGCAGTTACCTTGCGAACACCGGGGAGCTGTTTTTT. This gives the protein CASSYLANTGELFF.

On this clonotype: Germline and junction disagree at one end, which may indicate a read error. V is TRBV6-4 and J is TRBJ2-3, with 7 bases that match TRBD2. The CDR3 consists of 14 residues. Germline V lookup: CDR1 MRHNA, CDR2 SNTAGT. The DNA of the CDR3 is TGTGCCGGGAGTGGGGCGGGAGACCAAGATACGCAGTATTTC. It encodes CAGSGAGDQDTQYF.

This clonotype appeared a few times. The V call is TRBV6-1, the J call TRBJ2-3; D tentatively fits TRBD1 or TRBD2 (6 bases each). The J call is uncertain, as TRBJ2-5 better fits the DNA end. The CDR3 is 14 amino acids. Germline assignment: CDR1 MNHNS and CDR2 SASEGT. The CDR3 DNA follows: TGTGCGGGCGCTGGGGGGCGTGACCCAGAGACCCAGTACTTC. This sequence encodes CAGAGGRDPETQYF.

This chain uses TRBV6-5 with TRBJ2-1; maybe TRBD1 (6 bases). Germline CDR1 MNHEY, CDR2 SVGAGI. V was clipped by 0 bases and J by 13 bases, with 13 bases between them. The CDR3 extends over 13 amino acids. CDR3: CASSYSGQETQFF. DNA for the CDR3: TGTGCCAGCAGTTACTCGGGACAAGAGACCCAGTTCTTC.

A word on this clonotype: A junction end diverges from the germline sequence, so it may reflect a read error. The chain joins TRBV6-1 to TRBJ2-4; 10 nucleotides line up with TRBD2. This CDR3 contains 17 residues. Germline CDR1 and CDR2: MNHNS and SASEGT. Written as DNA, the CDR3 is TGTGCCAGCAGTGGAAGCGGGGGGGGGAGCGCCACAGACACGCAGTACTTT. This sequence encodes CASSGSGGGSATDTQYF.

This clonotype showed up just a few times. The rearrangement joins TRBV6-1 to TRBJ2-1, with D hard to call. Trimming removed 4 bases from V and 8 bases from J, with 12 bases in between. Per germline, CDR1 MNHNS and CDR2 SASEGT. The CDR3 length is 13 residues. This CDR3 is CASSANRWDEQFF. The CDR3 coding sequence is TGTGCCAGCAGTGCTAATCGATGGGATGAGCAGTTCTTC.

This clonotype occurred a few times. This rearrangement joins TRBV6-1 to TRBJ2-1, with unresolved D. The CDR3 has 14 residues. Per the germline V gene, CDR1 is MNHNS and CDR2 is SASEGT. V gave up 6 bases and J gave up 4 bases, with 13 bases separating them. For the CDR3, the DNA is TGTGCCAGCAGGTCTCTTGACGCGTACAATGAGCAGTTCTTC. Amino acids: CASRSLDAYNEQFF.

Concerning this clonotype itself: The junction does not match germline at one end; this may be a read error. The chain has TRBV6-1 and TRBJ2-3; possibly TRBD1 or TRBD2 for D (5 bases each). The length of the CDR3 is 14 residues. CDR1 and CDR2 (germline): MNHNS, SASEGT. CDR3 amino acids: CAGSGGRGKETQYF. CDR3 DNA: TGTGCGGGCAGTGGAGGCCGGGGCAAAGAGACGCAGTATTTC.

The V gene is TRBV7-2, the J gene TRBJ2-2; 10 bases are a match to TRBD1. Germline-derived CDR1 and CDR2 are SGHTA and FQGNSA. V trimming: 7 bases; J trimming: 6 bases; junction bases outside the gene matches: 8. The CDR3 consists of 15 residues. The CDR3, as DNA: TGTGCCAGCATCCATCCGACAGGGGGCGCCGGGGAGCTGTTTTTT. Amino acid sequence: CASIHPTGGAGELFF. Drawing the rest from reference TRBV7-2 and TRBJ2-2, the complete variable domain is GAGVSQSPSNKVTEKGKDVELRCDPISGHTALYWYRQSLGQGLEFLIYFQGNSAPDKSGLPSDRFSAERTGGSVSTLTIQRTQQEDSAVYLCASIHPTGGAGELFFGEGSRLTVL.